The 9 T cell receptor beta chains below come from one sample, sequenced in a study of CD8+CD57+ T cells in acquired aplastic anemia. Researchers used genomic DNA as the template to profile TCR beta VDJ and CDR3. TCRdb reanalysed the reads using MiXCR and keeps one entry per CDR3 protein. The sample records approximately 470,000 distinct CDR3 sequences, 25% to 40% being singletons. In patients chosen for sequencing, flow cytometry had shown CD8+CD57+ cell expansion. Sequencing input: sorted CD4+, CD8+, or CD8+CD57+ T cells (not recorded which) from PBMCs. The receptors come from a human donor with aplastic anemia.

The V call is TRBV7-6, the J call TRBJ2-3, with 7 bases aligning to TRBD2. In germline, CDR1 is SGHVS, CDR2 FNYEAQ. This CDR3 comprises 18 residues. Losses at the gene ends were 1 base for V and 0 bases for J; bases not matched to a gene: 10. DNA for the CDR3: TGTGCCAGCAGCTTAGGGGGTCTAGCGGTCAGGAGCACAGATACGCAGTATTTT. It is translated as CASSLGGLAVRSTDTQYF.

This clonotype was detected many times. J is TRBJ1-5 and V is TRBV19; D uncertain. The CDR3 covers 14 residues. V lost 4 bases to trimming and J lost 5 bases, with 12 bases between them. Germline CDR1 LNHDA, CDR2 SQIVND (reference sequence). The CDR3 DNA follows: TGTGCCAGTAGTACCCTAGACATCTATCAGCCCCAGCATTTT. Translating it yields CASSTLDIYQPQHF.

The rearrangement uses TRBV11-2 and TRBJ1-6; 10 nucleotides line up with TRBD1. V lost 7 bases and J lost 10; bases outside the gene matches: 4. The CDR3 sequence is 13 residues long. Per the germline V gene, CDR1 is SGHAT and CDR2 is FQNNGV. The CDR3 nucleotides are TGTGCCAGCACCGGGACAGGGGTGTCACCCCTCCACTTT. Amino acids: CASTGTGVSPLHF.

The chain is built from TRBV7-6 and TRBJ2-7; unclear D gene. This CDR3 comprises 15 residues. Trimming took 5 bases from V and 5 from J, leaving 19 bases between them. Per the germline V gene, CDR1 is SGHVS and CDR2 is FNYEAQ. The CDR3 DNA sequence: TGTGCCAGCAGCCCCGCCGGGCGCCTGATTAACGAGCAGTACTTC. It specifies CASSPAGRLINEQYF.

Of note for this clonotype: This sequence may be a read error, since a much larger clone differs from it by one base. The chain carries TRBV19 and TRBJ2-2, with D tentatively TRBD2 (5 bases). CDR1 and CDR2 from the germline V gene are LNHDA and SQIVND (reference sequence). The CDR3 covers 13 residues. CDR3 bases: TGTGCCAGTAACTTAGAGAACACCGGGGAGCTGCTTTTT. This gives the protein CASNLENTGELLF.

The chain uses TRBV25-1 and TRBJ1-1; possibly TRBD1 for D (5 bases). V was pared by 6 bases and J by 3 bases, with 17 bases between. Germline V lookup: CDR1 MGHDK, CDR2 SYGVNS. This CDR3 contains 15 residues. CDR3 sequence (DNA): TGTGCCAGCAGCCAAGGACTTTGGGGGGACACTGAAGCTTTCTTT. This translates into CASSQGLWGDTEAFF.

This chain connects TRBV7-3 to TRBJ2-7; possibly TRBD2 for D (5 bases). The CDR3 is made up of 14 amino acids. With 3 bases removed from V and 2 bases from J, the gap between germline ends came to 11 bases. CDR1 is SGHTA and CDR2 is FQGTGA in the germline V gene. The DNA of the CDR3 is TGTGCCAGCAGCTTCTCGACGGGGACCTACGAGCAGTACTTC. Its protein is CASSFSTGTYEQYF.

The chain's CDR3 is CASSQDRDDSPLHF. Here the CDR3 DNA reads TGTGCCAGCTCCCAAGACAGGGACGATTCACCCCTCCACTTT. The chain joins TRBV18 to TRBJ1-6; TRBD1 matches at 7 bases. The length of the CDR3 is 14 residues. The trim removed 6 bases at V and 8 bases at J, leaving 7 bases unmatched. Per germline, CDR1 KGHSH and CDR2 LQKENI.

V gene TRBV10-3 combines with J gene TRBJ1-5, with 7 positions matching TRBD1. J was trimmed by 7 bases and V by 10 bases; bases with no gene match: 10. CDR1 ENHRY and CDR2 SYGVKD come from the germline V gene. The length of the CDR3 is 13 residues. CDR3 protein: CASSNRGLQPQHF. As DNA, the CDR3 is TGTGCCAGCAGCAACAGGGGACTCCAGCCCCAGCATTTT.